Reported below is one T cell receptor beta chain. It lacks a known antigen. Qualities for individual bases were not recorded, and no much larger clone is one base off. The CDR3 regions of human TCRbeta chains were analyzed by immunosequencing. Turning to the authors' computational methods: Repertoire TCRs were checked for matches against a reference library of SARS-CoV-2-specific TCRs that had been generated using the MIRA antigen-specificity platform. Breadth was defined as the fraction of unique TCRs that were SARS-CoV-2-associated. Depth was defined as the fraction of total T cells that were SARS-CoV-2-associated. Using the MIRA data, every spike-specific TCR was mapped to the spike region that the TCR reacted to and assigned to either a CD4 or a CD8 class. Log10-transformed breadth and depth values were compared by one-way ANOVA with Sidak's multiple comparisons tests. TCRdb retrieved this table from immuneACCESS and kept in-frame rearrangements only. Not all clones are present; in checked studies, unresolved V genes account for under half, and no reason is known for the remainder. The V and J calls and the clone size are those of that table, but D and trimming were determined from the DNA. Counted in this sample were 95,000 to 100,000 clones; more than 70% of them appeared once. The ten most abundant clones make up roughly 1.4% of the sample.

In the germline V gene, CDR1 corresponds to MDHEN and CDR2 to SYDVKM. Trimming costs V 6 bases and J 6 bases, and their ends lie 24 bases apart. Including the terminal cysteine and phenylalanine, the CDR3 comprises 17 residues. The entry retains the CDR3 DNA only, 51 bases that are in frame from base 1. The time point label corresponds to: baseline before first vaccination. Vaccinee samples came from UK trials COV001 and COV002, including a single-blind randomized controlled phase 2/3 trial of AZD1222 (ChAdOx1 nCoV-19) in healthy adults. For TCRbeta chain sequencing, PBMC samples were collected from trial participants at day 0 and at day 28 after the second dose. The data originate from a study of T cell responses to AZD1222 COVID-19 vaccine (dated by TCRdb to 2020 to 2022). At the level of the whole study: AZD1222 recipients given second doses at about 4 weeks or at about 12 weeks were pooled, since spike-specific TCR depth and breadth were not found to differ between the two schedules. Trial participants were enrolled into age subgroups of 18-55, 56-69 and 70-plus years, which contained about 150, 28 and 57 TCR-sequenced participants, respectively. TCR sequencing covered 233 trial participants: 207 given two doses of AZD1222 and 26 given two doses of MenACWY control vaccine.

What the research found in general, with its limitations: After two AZD1222 doses, spike-specific TCR breadth and depth were significantly higher than at day 0 and than in MenACWY recipients. In the small 56-69-year group, the increase in depth fell short of significance, most likely because of low power. The vaccine-associated CD4 TCRs covered the entire spike protein, and the dominant responses fell in regions 160-218 and 743-854. Conclusions about previously exposed vaccinees are limited because only five to seven AZD1222 recipients were SARS-CoV-2 seropositive at baseline. Reportedly, close to half of the unique spike-specific TCRs recognized epitopes lying outside the regions that are mutated in the B.1.351 and B.1.1.7 variants. Participants were mostly white British and included more females than males, and it was suggested by the authors that clonal diversity may have been underestimated. Because no day 14 peak-response samples were available, repertoires were characterized only after the peak T cell response.

The TCR was taken from an adult in good health. In this chain, TRBV28 is recombined with TRBJ1-5; possibly the D gene is TRBD1, per 5 matching bases. The sample in question was peripheral blood, obtained on day 0 of AZD1222 vaccination. The DNA reads as follows: TGTGCCAGCAGCTACCCCCTCCGGACGGCCGGGGGTCAGCCCCAGCATTTT. It codes for CASSYPLRTAGGQPQHF.